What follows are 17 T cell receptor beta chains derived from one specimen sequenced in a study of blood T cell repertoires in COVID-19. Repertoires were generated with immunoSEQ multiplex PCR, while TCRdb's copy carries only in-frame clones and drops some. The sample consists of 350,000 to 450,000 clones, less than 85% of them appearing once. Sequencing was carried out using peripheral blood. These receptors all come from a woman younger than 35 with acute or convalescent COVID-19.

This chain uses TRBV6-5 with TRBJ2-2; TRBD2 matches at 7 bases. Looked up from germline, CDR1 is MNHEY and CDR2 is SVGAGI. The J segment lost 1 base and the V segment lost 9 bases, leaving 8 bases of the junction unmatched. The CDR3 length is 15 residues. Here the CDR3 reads CASAQRGLNTGELFF. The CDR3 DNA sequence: TGTGCCAGTGCTCAGCGGGGACTGAACACCGGGGAGCTGTTTTTT.

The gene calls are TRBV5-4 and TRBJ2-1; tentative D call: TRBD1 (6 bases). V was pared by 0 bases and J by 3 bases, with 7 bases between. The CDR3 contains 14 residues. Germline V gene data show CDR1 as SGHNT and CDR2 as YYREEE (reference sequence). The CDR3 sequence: CASSLGDNYNEQFF. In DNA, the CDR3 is TGTGCCAGCAGCTTGGGGGACAACTACAATGAGCAGTTCTTC.

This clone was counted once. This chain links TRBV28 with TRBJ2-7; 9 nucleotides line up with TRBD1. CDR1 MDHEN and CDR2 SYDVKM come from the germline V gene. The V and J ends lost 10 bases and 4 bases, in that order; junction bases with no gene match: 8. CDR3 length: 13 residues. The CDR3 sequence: CATEGQGVYEQYF. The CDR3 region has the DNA TGTGCCACCGAGGGACAGGGTGTGTACGAGCAGTACTTC.

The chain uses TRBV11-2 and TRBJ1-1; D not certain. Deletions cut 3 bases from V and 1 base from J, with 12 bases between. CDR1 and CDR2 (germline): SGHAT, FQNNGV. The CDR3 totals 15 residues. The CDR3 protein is CASSLASQWNTEAFF. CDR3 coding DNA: TGTGCCAGCAGCTTGGCTAGCCAGTGGAACACTGAAGCTTTCTTT.

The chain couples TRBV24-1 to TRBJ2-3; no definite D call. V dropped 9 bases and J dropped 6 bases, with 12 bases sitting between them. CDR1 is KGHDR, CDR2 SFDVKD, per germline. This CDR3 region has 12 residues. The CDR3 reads CATAEPPDTQYF. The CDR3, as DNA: TGTGCCACCGCCGAGCCGCCTGATACGCAGTATTTT.

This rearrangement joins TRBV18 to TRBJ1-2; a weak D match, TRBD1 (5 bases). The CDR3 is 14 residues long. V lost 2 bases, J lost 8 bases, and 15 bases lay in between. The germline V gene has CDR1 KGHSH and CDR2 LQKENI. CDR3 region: CASSPNSRAGGYTF. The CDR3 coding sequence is TGTGCCAGCTCACCAAATTCCAGGGCGGGAGGCTACACCTTC.

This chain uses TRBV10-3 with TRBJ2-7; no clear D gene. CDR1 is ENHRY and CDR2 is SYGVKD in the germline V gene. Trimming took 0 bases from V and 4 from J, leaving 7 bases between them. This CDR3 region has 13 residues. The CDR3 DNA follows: TGTGCCATCAGTGAGTCGAGTCCATACGAGCAGTACTTC. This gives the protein CAISESSPYEQYF.

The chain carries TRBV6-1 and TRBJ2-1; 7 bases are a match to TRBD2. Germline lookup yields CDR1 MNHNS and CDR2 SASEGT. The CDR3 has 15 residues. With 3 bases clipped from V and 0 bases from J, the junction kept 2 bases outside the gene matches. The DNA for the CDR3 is TGTGCCAGCAGTGATGGGACTAACTCCTACAATGAGCAGTTCTTC. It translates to CASSDGTNSYNEQFF.

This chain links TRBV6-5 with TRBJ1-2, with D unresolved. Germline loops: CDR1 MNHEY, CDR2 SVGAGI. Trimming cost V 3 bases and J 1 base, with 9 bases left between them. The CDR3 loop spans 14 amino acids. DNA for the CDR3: TGTGCCAGCAGTTATTCGACAAGTAACTATGGCTACACCTTC. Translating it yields CASSYSTSNYGYTF.

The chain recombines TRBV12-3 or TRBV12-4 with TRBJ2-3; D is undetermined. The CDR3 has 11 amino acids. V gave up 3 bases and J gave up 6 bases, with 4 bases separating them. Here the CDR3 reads CASSFEDTQYF. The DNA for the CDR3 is TGTGCCAGCAGTTTCGAGGATACGCAGTATTTT.

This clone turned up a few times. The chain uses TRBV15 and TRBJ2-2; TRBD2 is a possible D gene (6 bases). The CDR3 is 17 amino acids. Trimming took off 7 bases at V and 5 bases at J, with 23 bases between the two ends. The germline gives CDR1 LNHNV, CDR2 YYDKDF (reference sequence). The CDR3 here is CATISDGYGGGTGELFF. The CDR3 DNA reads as TGTGCCACCATCTCTGATGGGTATGGGGGAGGAACCGGGGAGCTGTTTTTT.

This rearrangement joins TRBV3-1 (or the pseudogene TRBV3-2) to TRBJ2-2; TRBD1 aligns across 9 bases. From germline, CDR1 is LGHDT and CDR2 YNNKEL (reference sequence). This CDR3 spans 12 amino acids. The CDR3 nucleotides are TGTGGCACAGGGGGCTACACCGGGGAGCTGTTTTTT. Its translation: CGTGGYTGELFF.

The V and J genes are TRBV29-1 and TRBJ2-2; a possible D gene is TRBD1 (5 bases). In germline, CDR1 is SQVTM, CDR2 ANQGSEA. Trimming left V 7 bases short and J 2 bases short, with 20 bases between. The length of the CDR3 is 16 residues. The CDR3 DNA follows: TGCAGCGCTAAATCTTCACAGGCTACCAACACCGGGGAGCTGTTTTTT. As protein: CSAKSSQATNTGELFF.

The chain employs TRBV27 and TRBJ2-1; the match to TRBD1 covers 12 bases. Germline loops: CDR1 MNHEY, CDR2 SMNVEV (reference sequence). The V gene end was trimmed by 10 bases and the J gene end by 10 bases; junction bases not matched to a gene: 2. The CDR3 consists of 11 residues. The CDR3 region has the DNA TGTGCCACCGGGACAGGGGGCGAGCAGTTCTTC. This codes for CATGTGGEQFF.

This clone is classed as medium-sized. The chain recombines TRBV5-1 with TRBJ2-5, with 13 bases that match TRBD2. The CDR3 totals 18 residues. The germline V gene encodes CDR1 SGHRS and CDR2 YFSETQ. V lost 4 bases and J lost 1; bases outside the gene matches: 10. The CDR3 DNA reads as TGCGCCAGCAGCAAAACTAGCGGGAGGGGGGTCCGCCAAGAGACCCAGTACTTC. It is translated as CASSKTSGRGVRQETQYF.

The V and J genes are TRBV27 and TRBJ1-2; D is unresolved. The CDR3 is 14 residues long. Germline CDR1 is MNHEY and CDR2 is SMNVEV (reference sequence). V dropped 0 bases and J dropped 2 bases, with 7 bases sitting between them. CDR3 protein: CASSLSSGNYGYTF. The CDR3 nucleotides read TGTGCCAGCAGTTTATCATCCGGGAACTATGGCTACACCTTC.

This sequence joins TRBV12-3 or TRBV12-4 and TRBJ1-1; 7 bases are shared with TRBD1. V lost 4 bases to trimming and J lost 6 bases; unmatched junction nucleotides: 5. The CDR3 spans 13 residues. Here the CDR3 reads CASSSTGRAEAFF. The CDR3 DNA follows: TGTGCCAGCAGTTCGACAGGGCGAGCTGAAGCTTTCTTT.